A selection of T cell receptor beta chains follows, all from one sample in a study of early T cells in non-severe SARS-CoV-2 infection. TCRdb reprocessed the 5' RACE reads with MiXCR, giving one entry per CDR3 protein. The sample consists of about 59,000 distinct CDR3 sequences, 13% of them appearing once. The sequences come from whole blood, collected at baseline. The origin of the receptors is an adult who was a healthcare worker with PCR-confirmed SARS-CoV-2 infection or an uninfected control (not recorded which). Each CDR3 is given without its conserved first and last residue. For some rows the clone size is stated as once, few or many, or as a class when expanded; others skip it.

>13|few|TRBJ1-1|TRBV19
ASSLRQGRRSEAF
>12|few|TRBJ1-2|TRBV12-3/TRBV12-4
ASSPDRGYRGYT
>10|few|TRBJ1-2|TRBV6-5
ASRGRDYGYT
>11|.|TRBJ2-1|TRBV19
ASSIAYYNEQF
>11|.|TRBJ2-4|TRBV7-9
ASSADLLGIQY
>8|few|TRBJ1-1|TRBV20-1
SAPGAGAF
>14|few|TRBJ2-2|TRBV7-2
ASSSSGRSNTGELF
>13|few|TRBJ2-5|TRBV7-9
ASSLTTGVGETQY
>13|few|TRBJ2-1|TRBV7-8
ASSFTFSSYNEQF
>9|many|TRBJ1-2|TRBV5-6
ASSSSYGYT
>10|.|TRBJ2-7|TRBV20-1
SARGTPLEQY
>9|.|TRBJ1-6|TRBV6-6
ASSYPSPLH
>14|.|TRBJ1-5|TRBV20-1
SARNWQGTGNQPQH
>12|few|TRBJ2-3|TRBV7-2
ASSETGAPDTQY
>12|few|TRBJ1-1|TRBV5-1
ASSLRDRGTEAF
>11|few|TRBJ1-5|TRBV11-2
ASSLQGNQPQH
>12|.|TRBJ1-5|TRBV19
ASSISGRDQPQH
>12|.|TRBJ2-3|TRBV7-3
ASSTGLALDTQY
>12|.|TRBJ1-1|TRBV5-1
ASSLAGGHTEAF
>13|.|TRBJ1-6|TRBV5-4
ASSLDRGRNSPLH
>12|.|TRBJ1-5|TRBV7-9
ASSPPEGSQPQH
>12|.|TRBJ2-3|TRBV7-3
ASSPVSRTDTQY
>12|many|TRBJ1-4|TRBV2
ASRDQPVSGKLF
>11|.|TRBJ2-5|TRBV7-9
ASSFPYQETQY
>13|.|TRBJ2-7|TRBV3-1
ASSQRIGAGDEQY
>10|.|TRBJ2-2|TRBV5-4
ASSLVAGELF
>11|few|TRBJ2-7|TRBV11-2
ASSLGAEYEQY
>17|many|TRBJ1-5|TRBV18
ASSSLVLDRGSWNQPQH
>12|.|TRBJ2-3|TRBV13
ASRLAPSTDTQY
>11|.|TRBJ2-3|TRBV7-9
ASSPLVTDTQY
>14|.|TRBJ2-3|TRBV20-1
SAQAVSEASTDTQY
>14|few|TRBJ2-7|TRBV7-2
ASSPSGRAWAYEQY
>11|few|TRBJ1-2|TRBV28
ASSYTERYGYT
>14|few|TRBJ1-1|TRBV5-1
ASSLDGPGFNTEAF
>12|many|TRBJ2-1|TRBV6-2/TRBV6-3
ASTRLAANNEQF
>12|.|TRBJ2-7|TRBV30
AWSETGHSYEQY
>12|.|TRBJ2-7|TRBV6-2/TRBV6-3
ASSYVGKGNEQY
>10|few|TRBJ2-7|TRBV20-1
SAIAQGNEQY
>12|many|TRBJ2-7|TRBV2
ASRGLADQYEQY
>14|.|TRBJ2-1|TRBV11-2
ASSLRTSGTYNEQF
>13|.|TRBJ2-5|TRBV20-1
SARVTSGRVKTQY
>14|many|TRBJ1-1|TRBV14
ASSPGQTTKNTEAF
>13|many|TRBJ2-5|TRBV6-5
ASSYSAGGPETQY
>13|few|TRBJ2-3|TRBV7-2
ASSLGLVPGDTQY
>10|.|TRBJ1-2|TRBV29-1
SVGQGNYGYT
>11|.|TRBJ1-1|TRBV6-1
ASSDGTHTEAF
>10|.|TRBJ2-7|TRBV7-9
ASSPSMNEQY
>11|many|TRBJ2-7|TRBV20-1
SADRDRGYEQY
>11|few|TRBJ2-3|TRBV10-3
AISVTSTDTQY
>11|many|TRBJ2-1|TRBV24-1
ATSQRRELGQF